The clone carrying this T cell receptor beta chain was counted at least ten times. Its antigen is as yet unknown. It was with unique molecular identifiers that the TCRbeta library was prepared. TCRdb processed the PCR reads anew with MiXCR; each CDR3 protein has one entry. The table lists approximately 490,000 distinct CDR3 sequences, over 9.5% of them singletons. Trimming removed 0 bases at V and 5 bases at J, with 11 bases between. The CDR3 is made up of 15 amino acids. Germline CDR1 is MGHRA and CDR2 is YSYEKL. The data belong to a study of T-cell reconstitution after alpha-beta-depleted transplantation in children. Study-level findings and limits: Surviving recipient T cells and thymic progenitors accounted for the high day-60 TCRbeta diversity observed in some patients. Where alpha-beta T cells came from about two months after transplant was reportedly several hundred expanded graft clones.

The sequenced sample was PBMCs, obtained before TCRalphabeta/CD19-depleted stem cell transplant. The genes are TRBV4-1 and TRBJ2-1; D is perhaps TRBD1 (6 bases). This receptor was identified in a child aged 2 to 10 with inherited bone marrow failure, due to receive a stem cell transplant. This CDR3 reads CASSQEQGFHNEQFF. The CDR3 nucleotides read TGCGCCAGCAGCCAAGAACAGGGTTTCCACAATGAGCAGTTCTTC.